This T cell receptor beta chain was documented in a study of blood T cell repertoires in COVID-19. Study summary: Samples taken during acute and convalescent COVID-19 were collected in the United States, Italy and Spain. Sources were T cells, B-cell-depleted T cells, or PBMCs; the material itself was cDNA or gDNA.

Seattle researchers signed up patients amid active infection and tracked them longitudinally. CDR3 length: 15 residues. From germline, CDR1 is SGHTA and CDR2 FQGNSA. The V gene lost 6 bases and the J gene lost 0 bases, with 14 bases spanning the gap. In the source study's methods: Estimated nucleated cell counts came from reference gene primer amplification. TCRdb's copy holds only in-frame clones and misses some; the assay was immunoSEQ multiplex PCR. D and trimming were read from the DNA, whereas the V and J calls and clone size are those reported in that table. The table has approximately 140,000 clones, 88% seen once.

Sequencing input: peripheral blood. V and J are TRBV7-2 and TRBJ1-1, with D unresolved. This receptor was identified in a human donor with COVID-19, enrolled during active disease. The donor label of this sample is uncertain. The chain's CDR3 is CASSVLGGMNTEAFF. The CDR3 nucleotides read TGTGCCAGCAGTGTTCTCGGCGGCATGAACACTGAAGCTTTCTTT.